Following are 17 T cell receptor beta chains from one sample sequenced in a study of shared clonotypes between healthy human individuals. Naivety among CD8 cells was defined by CD45RO negativity and positive CCR7 selection, thereby excluding terminally differentiated effector memory CD45RA+ cells. Generated by immunoSEQ multiplex PCR, the TCRdb table keeps only in-frame clones and is missing some. The repertoire has about 2.2 million clones, 85% to 95% of them found once; the top ten carry under 2%. The sequenced sample consisted of naive CD8+ T cells from PBMCs. These receptors all come from a man younger than 30 in good health. Some clones in this sample may be carry-over from other donors' samples.

This chain connects TRBV28 to TRBJ2-1; tentatively, D is TRBD1 (6 bases). The CDR3 sequence is 16 residues long. The ends were cut back, 1 base at V and 1 base at J, with 11 bases in the middle. Per the germline V gene, CDR1 is MDHEN and CDR2 is SYDVKM. The CDR3 loop is CASSLFTGKSYNEQFF. In DNA form, the CDR3 reads TGTGCCAGCAGTTTATTTACAGGGAAGTCCTACAATGAGCAGTTCTTC.

The chain joins TRBV7-9 to TRBJ2-7; D is perhaps TRBD1 (6 bases). Trimming took off 1 base at V and 2 bases at J, with 9 bases between the two ends. Per germline, CDR1 SEHNR and CDR2 FQNEAQ (reference sequence). The CDR3 runs 14 residues. The CDR3: CASSLGQAAYEQYF. The CDR3 DNA reads as TGTGCCAGCAGCTTAGGACAGGCCGCCTACGAGCAGTACTTC.

This sequence joins TRBV6-6 and TRBJ2-2, with D hard to call. Per the germline V gene, CDR1 is MNHNY and CDR2 is SVGAGI (reference sequence). Trimming shortened V by 3 bases and J by 1 base, and 9 bases separated the two germline ends. This CDR3 spans 15 amino acids. Written as DNA, the CDR3 is TGTGCCAGCAGTTATGTAGGAATGAACACCGGGGAGCTGTTTTTT. Translated, it gives CASSYVGMNTGELFF.

Of note for this clone: The junction does not match germline at one end; this may be a read error. This chain connects TRBV7-2 to TRBJ2-3; TRBD2 aligns across 14 bases. The CDR3 covers 18 residues. The germline V gene encodes CDR1 SGHTA and CDR2 FQGNSA. CDR3 in amino acids: CASSLAGTSGSWTDTQYF. The CDR3 DNA reads as TGTGCCAGCAGCCTAGCGGGGACTAGCGGGAGTTGGACAGATACGCAGTATTTT.

The V gene is TRBV29-1, the J gene TRBJ2-5, with D tentatively TRBD1 (6 bases). The J call may be faulty, since TRBJ2-7 better matches the DNA end. This CDR3 comprises 14 residues. Germline values: CDR1 SQVTM, CDR2 ANQGSEA. CDR3 nucleotides: TGCAGCGTCTCCGCCTCTAGCCAGGGGTACGAGCAGTACTTC. It codes for CSVSASSQGYEQYF.

This clone was observed a single time. V gene TRBV29-1 combines with J gene TRBJ1-3; unclear D gene. Trimming stripped 5 bases from V and 3 bases from J, with 5 bases between. Germline V gene data show CDR1 as SQVTM and CDR2 as ANQGSEA. This CDR3 is built from 11 residues. CDR3 sequence: CSVLGGNTIYF. The DNA of the CDR3 is TGCAGCGTTTTGGGTGGAAACACCATATATTTT.

The chain joins TRBV27 to TRBJ2-7, with a tentative D call TRBD2 (5 bases). The V gene's germline CDR1 is MNHEY and CDR2 SMNVEV (reference sequence). The CDR3 has 16 amino acids. V lost 0 bases and J 3 bases, leaving 15 bases between the germline ends. The CDR3 sequence: CASSLSRTGSIYEQYF. The DNA for the CDR3 is TGTGCCAGCAGTTTATCCCGGACGGGATCTATCTACGAGCAGTACTTC.

The chain links TRBV9 to TRBJ2-1; D call uncertain. With 0 bases removed from V and 4 bases from J, the gap between germline ends came to 5 bases. The length of the CDR3 is 13 residues. Germline V gene data show CDR1 as SGDLS and CDR2 as YYNGEE. This CDR3 is CASSVDTYNEQFF. CDR3 bases: TGTGCCAGCAGCGTAGATACATACAATGAGCAGTTCTTC.

V usage is TRBV5-4 and J usage is TRBJ2-7; D gene ambiguous. The CDR3 has 12 amino acids. Trimming shortened V by 0 bases and J by 6 bases, and 7 bases separated the two germline ends. Germline V gene sequence: CDR1 SGHNT, CDR2 YYREEE (reference sequence). Written as DNA, the CDR3 is TGTGCCAGCAGCTTGGTGGGTACCGAGCAGTACTTC. Residues: CASSLVGTEQYF.

The chain combines TRBV28 with TRBJ1-1; D is unclear. Trimming cost V 2 bases and J 3 bases, with 13 bases left between them. Germline CDR1 MDHEN, CDR2 SYDVKM. The CDR3 is 15 residues long. The DNA of the CDR3 is TGTGCCAGCAGTTTACGTGGGAGCCTGGACACTGAAGCTTTCTTT. It is translated as CASSLRGSLDTEAFF.

The chain uses TRBV27 and TRBJ2-7, with 10 bases aligning to TRBD2. Germline-derived CDR1 and CDR2 are MNHEY and SMNVEV (reference sequence). Trimming removed 8 bases from V and 2 bases from J; junction bases left unmatched: 6. This CDR3 spans 14 amino acids. CDR3: CASGLADGAYEQYF. The CDR3 nucleotides are TGTGCCAGCGGACTAGCGGATGGGGCCTACGAGCAGTACTTC.

The rearrangement uses TRBV14 and TRBJ1-4, with no clear D. The V gene lost 2 bases and the J gene lost 3 bases, with 13 bases spanning the gap. Germline assignment: CDR1 SGHDN and CDR2 FVKESK. CDR3 size: 16 residues. CDR3 coding DNA: TGTGCCAGCAGCCAAAAAGTAGGGTTGCCTAATGAAAAACTGTTTTTT. It codes for CASSQKVGLPNEKLFF.

The CDR3 loop is CASSLDHGAEQFF. The DNA of the CDR3 is TGTGCCAGCAGCTTAGATCACGGGGCCGAGCAGTTCTTC. The rearrangement links TRBV11-3 to TRBJ2-1; D may correspond to TRBD1 or TRBD2 (5 bases each). CDR3 size: 13 residues. The germline gives CDR1 SGHNT, CDR2 YENEEA. Trimming shortened V by 0 bases and J by 10 bases, and 10 bases separated the two germline ends.

This clone was detected only a few times. The gene calls are TRBV28 and TRBJ1-1; a possible D gene is TRBD1 (5 bases). CDR1 is MDHEN, CDR2 SYDVKM, per germline. The CDR3 has 14 residues. Trimming shortened V by 2 bases and J by 1 base, and 8 bases separated the two germline ends. CDR3 sequence (DNA): TGTGCCAGCAGTTTACCGGGGGGGAACACTGAAGCTTTCTTT. Translating it yields CASSLPGGNTEAFF.

The chain combines TRBV7-8 with TRBJ1-1, with 10 bases lining up with TRBD1. The J segment lost 4 bases and the V segment lost 0 bases, leaving 5 bases of the junction unmatched. Germline assignment: CDR1 SGHVS and CDR2 FQNEAQ. This CDR3 comprises 16 residues. CDR3 sequence reads: CASSLAGQGGITEAFF. The CDR3 nucleotides read TGTGCCAGCAGCTTAGCTGGACAGGGGGGAATCACTGAAGCTTTCTTT.

The chain combines TRBV4-1 with TRBJ1-5, with 8 nucleotides matching TRBD1. This CDR3 comprises 15 residues. CDR1 and CDR2 (germline): MGHRA, YSYEKL. J gave up 2 bases and V 3 bases, and 3 bases lay outside the gene matches. DNA for the CDR3: TGCGCCAGCAGCCACGGACAGGGAGGCAATCAGCCCCAGCATTTT. Amino acid sequence: CASSHGQGGNQPQHF.

The chain combines TRBV2 with TRBJ2-1; D is possibly TRBD2 (6 bases). Trimming left V 6 bases short and J 4 bases short, with 19 bases between. The CDR3 runs 16 residues. Germline V gives CDR1 SNHLY, CDR2 FYNNEI. The CDR3 protein is CASSSFLLARYNEQFF. Written as DNA, the CDR3 is TGTGCCAGCAGCTCATTTTTACTAGCCCGGTACAATGAGCAGTTCTTC.